The rows below give T cell receptor beta chains drawn from one sample of a study of cytomegalovirus exposure and HLA in healthy donors. Profiled with immunoSEQ multiplex PCR; TCRdb holds only in-frame clones, not every one. The sample table includes about 200,000 clones. Sequencing was performed on PBMCs. The receptors here all came from a boy between 10 and 17 years old in good health and CMV-seronegative. The CDR3 runs from the conserved cysteine through the conserved F or W. Fields, in order: J gene, V gene, CDR3 protein.

TRBJ1-1 TRBV5-1 CASSGDRNTEAFF
TRBJ1-2 TRBV9 CASSVIDRASGYTF
TRBJ1-3 TRBV4-1 CASSQDRTVNTIYF
TRBJ1-3 TRBV5-4 CASSSGQGANTIYF
TRBJ2-5 TRBV5-6 CASSFLGGGQETQYF
TRBJ1-1 TRBV19 CASSRIRDSNTEAFF
TRBJ1-5 TRBV7-2 CASSLTGGNQPQHF
TRBJ1-1 TRBV18 CASSRTGGQMNTEAFF
TRBJ2-5 TRBV30 CAWSAGRTSGGHTDTQYF
TRBJ2-7 TRBV6-1 CASRPPRDRGYEQYF
TRBJ2-1 TRBV4-2 CASSRFSDEQFF
TRBJ1-2 TRBV19 CASSTRTSIRNYGYTF
TRBJ2-2 TRBV5-1 CASKEAVPGTGELFF
TRBJ2-7 TRBV12-5 CASGWGQAYEQYF
TRBJ2-7 TRBV7-7 CASSLAVAPSYEQYF
TRBJ2-1 TRBV15 CATSTGKTGAYNEQFF
TRBJ2-2 TRBV7-6 CASSLPPSGVPNTGELFF
TRBJ2-2 TRBV4-2 CASSQEGGGGNTGELFF
TRBJ1-4 TRBV9 CASSSGTLATNEKLFF